This entry describes one T cell receptor (beta chain). What this receptor recognizes is not known. An end of the junction does not agree with germline; a read error may underlie this. CDR1 LNHDA and CDR2 SQIVND are derived from the germline V gene (reference sequence). The cysteine opens and the phenylalanine closes a CDR3 of 18 amino acids. Just the 54-base CDR3 DNA is kept, in frame starting at base 1. This entry belongs to a study of vaccination and CD4 T cells after COVID-19 (dated by TCRdb to between 2021 and 2022). In the study overall: SARS-CoV-2 positivity had been established in the convalescent patients by nasal swab PCR, and mild disease was recorded in several of these patients and severe disease in one. In roughly 10 COVID-19 convalescent patients and a few infection-naive healthy vaccine recipients, the spike-specific CD4+ TCR repertoire before mRNA vaccination was compared with the repertoire after mRNA vaccination. Post-COVID blood samples from convalescent patients were collected a median of about 110 days after diagnosis, with a range of roughly 35 to 170 days. The convalescent cohort comprised six males and four females, including two Hispanic individuals, seven Caucasians, two Asians and one multiracial person. Each participant got two doses of either the Pfizer-BioNTech BNT162b2 vaccine (n=8) or the Moderna mRNA-1273 vaccine (n=2). Control cultures used a CEFX viral epitope pool as positive control, an HIV-1 Nef peptide pool as negative control, or no peptide. The cultures were stimulated with overlapping spike peptide pools from SARS-CoV-2 and from the common cold coronaviruses HCoV-NL63, HCoV-OC43 and HCoV-229E. Post-vaccine blood samples were taken a median of about 70 days after the second vaccine dose, with a range of about 12 to 250 days. Overall results and qualifications from the work: Of the vaccine-specific clones found in convalescent patients, nearly all (304 of 307) were mono-reactive for SARS-CoV-2 spike instead of being cross-reactive with common cold coronaviruses. Although the median number of SARS-CoV-2-reactive clonotypes went up from fewer than 25 after infection to 35 to 40 after vaccination, the increase was not significant. Only a relatively small number of convalescent patients were included in the study, and early timepoints following natural infection were not analyzed. In convalescent patients, a median approximately 90% of post-vaccine SARS-CoV-2-reactive clones were detected only after vaccination, suggesting vaccine-specific priming.

The method behind the library was PCR. DNA from cultured CD4+ T cells underwent TCR sequencing with the Oncomine TCR Beta short-read assay at the Johns Hopkins FTIC core. The QIAamp micro DNA kit was used to extract genomic DNA from the cultured CD4+ T cells. Oncomine TCR Beta libraries made from cultured CD4+ T cells were pooled using unique dual indexes and sequenced on an Illumina iSeq 100. The paper's processing steps were these. Non-productive sequences were filtered out, and CDR3s that did not start with C, did not end with F or W, or were shorter than 7 amino acids were discarded. The MANAFEST web application identified antigen-specific clonotypes by comparing peptide-stimulated wells against reference wells and other culture wells. For a clone to be called positive, the clone needed an FDR below 0.05, an odds ratio above 5, and a productive frequency above 0.1% in at least two of three replicate wells. A clonotype was classed as cross-reactive if the clonotype showed significant expansion both in SARS-CoV-2 spike wells and in at least one common cold coronavirus spike condition. Levenshtein distances (stringdist) and unrooted phylogenetic trees (ape) in R version 3.6.1 were used to assess CDR3 homology. TCRdb reworked the public reads: Q25 trimming with fastp, MiXCR clone assembly, productive beta chains retained. Each CDR3 protein appears once, grouped with its most common genes and DNA. TCRdb assigned the V and J calls; the authors' analysis was not used. This sample lists 15,000 to 20,000 distinct CDR3 sequences; roughly 70% were detected once. The ten largest clonotypes hold around a sixth of the sample.

The sample's treatment or condition label is to be understood as: approximately 11-day PBMC culture with coronavirus spike peptide pools or control peptides (ViraFEST assay). The study used the ViraFEST assay, which expanded antigen-specific T cells with peptide pools and then identified expanded clonotypes by TCR sequencing. Positive SARS-CoV-2 PCR tests in the convalescent patients dated from March to December 2020, before Alpha, Beta and Delta variants emerged in the United States. Each well held around 2 million PBMCs cultured in IMDM containing around 5% human AB serum and approximately 9.4 IU/ml IL-2, with 8 to 10 ug/ml peptide pools added. On days 3 and 7, half of the culture medium was replaced with fresh IL-2-containing medium. Once the cells had been in culture for over 9 days, the EasySep CD4+ T cell isolation kit was used to isolate CD4+ T cells by negative selection. PBMCs were separated from whole blood using Ficoll-Paque Plus gradient centrifugation and then either used fresh or cryopreserved at -140C. Each culture condition was generally run in triplicate wells.

The origin of this receptor is a human donor who had recovered from COVID-19. The sample consisted of CD4+ T cells from blood, cultured in vitro. The chain joins TRBV19 to TRBJ1-5, with the D gene uncertain. The CDR3 reads CASSIVYLPAGGNQAQHF. The DNA sequence follows: TGTGCCAGTAGTATAGTCTACCTTCCGGCAGGTGGGAATCAGGCCCAGCATTTT. The variable domain in full, with residues beyond the CDR3 obtained from the reference TRBV19 and TRBJ1-5 genes, is DGGITQSPKYLFRKEGQNVTLSCEQNLNHDAMYWYRQDPGQGLRLIYYSQIVNDFQKGDIAEGYSVSREKKESFPLTVTSAQKNPTAFYLCASSIVYLPAGGNQAQHFGDGTRLSIL.